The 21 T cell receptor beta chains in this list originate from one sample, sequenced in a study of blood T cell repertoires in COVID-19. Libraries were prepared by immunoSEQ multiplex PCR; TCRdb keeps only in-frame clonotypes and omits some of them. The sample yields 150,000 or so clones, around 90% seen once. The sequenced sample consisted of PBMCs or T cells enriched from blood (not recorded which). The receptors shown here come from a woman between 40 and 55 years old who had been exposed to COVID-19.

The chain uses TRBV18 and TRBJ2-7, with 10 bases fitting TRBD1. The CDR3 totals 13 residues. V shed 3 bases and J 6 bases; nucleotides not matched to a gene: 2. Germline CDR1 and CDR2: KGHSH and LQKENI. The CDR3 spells CASSPTGGVEQYF. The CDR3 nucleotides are TGTGCCAGCTCACCGACAGGGGGCGTCGAGCAGTACTTC.

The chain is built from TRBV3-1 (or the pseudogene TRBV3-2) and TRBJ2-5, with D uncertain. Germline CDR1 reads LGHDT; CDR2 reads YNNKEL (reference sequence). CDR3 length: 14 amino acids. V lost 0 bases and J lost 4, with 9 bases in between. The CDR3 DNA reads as TGTGCCAGCAGCCAAGATTCGAGTCGAGAGACCCAGTACTTC. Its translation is CASSQDSSRETQYF.

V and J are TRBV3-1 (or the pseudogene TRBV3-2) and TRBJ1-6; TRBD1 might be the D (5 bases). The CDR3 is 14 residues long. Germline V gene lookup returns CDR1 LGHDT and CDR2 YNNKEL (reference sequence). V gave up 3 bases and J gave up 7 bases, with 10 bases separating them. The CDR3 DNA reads TGTGCCAGCAGCCATGCTGGGGGGAATTCACCCCTCCACTTT. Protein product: CASSHAGGNSPLHF.

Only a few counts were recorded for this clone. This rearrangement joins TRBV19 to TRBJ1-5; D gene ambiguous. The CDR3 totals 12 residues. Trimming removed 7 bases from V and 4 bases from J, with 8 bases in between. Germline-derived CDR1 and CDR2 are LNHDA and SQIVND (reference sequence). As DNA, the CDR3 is TGTGCCAGTACCCACTGGAATCAGCCCCAGCATTTT. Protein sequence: CASTHWNQPQHF.

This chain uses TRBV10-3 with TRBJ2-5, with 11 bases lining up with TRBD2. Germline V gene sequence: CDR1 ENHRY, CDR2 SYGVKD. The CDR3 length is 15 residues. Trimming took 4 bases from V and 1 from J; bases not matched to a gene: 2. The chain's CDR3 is CAISGGTSGQETQYF. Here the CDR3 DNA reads TGTGCCATCAGTGGTGGGACTAGCGGCCAAGAGACCCAGTACTTC.

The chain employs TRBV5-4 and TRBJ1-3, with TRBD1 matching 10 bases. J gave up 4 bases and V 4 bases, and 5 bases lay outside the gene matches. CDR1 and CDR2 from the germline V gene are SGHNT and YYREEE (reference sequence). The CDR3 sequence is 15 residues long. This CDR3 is CASSIDRGQGNTIYF. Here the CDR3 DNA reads TGTGCCAGCAGCATCGACAGGGGGCAAGGAAACACCATATATTTT.

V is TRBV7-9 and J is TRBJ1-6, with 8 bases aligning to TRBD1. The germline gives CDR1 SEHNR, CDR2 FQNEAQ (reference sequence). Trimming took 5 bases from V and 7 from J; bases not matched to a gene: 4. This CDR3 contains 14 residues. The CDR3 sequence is CASSKDRANSPLHF. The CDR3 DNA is TGTGCCAGCAGCAAGGACAGGGCAAATTCACCCCTCCACTTT.

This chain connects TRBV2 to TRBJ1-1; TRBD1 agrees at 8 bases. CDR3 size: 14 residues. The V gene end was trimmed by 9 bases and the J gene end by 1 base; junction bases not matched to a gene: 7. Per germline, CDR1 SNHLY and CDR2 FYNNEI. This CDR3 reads CARGRTGKNTEAFF. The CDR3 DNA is TGTGCCAGAGGGAGGACAGGGAAGAACACTGAAGCTTTCTTT. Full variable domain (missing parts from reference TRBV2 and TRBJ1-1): EPEVTQTPSHQVTQMGQEVILRCVPISNHLYFYWYRQILGQKVEFLVSFYNNEISEKSEIFDDQFSVERPDGSNFTLKIRSTKLEDSAMYFCARGRTGKNTEAFFGQGTRLTVV.

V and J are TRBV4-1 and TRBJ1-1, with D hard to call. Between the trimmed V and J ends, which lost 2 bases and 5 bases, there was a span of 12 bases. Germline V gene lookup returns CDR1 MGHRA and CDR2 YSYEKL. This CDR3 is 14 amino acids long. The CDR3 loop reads CASSQHGGGTEAFF. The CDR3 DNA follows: TGCGCCAGCAGCCAACATGGAGGAGGAACTGAAGCTTTCTTT.

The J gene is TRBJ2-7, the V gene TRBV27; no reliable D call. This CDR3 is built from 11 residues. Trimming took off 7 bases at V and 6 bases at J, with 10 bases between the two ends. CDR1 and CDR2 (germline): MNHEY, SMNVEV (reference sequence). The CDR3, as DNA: TGTGCCAGCATCCTAGGCTCCGAGCAGTACTTC. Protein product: CASILGSEQYF.

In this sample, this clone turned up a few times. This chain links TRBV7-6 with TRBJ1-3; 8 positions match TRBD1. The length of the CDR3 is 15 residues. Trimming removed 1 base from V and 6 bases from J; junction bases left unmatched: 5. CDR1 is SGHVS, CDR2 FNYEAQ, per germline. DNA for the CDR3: TGTGCCAGCAGCTTAGGGGGGACAGGTCCAAACACCATATATTTT. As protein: CASSLGGTGPNTIYF. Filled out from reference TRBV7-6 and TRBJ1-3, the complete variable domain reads GAGVSQSPRYKVTKRGQDVALRCDPISGHVSLYWYRQALGQGPEFLTYFNYEAQQDKSGLPNDRFSAERPEGSISTLTIQRTEQRDSAMYRCASSLGGTGPNTIYFGEGSWLTVV.

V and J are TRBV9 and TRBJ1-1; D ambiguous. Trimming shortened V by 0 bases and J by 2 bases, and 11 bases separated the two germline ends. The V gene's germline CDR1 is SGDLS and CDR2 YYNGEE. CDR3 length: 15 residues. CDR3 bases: TGTGCCAGCAGCGTAGATGATTGGCATAACACTGAAGCTTTCTTT. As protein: CASSVDDWHNTEAFF.

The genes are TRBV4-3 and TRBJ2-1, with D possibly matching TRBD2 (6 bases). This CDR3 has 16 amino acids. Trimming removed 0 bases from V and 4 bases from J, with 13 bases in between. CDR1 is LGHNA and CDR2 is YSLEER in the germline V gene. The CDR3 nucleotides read TGCGCCAGCAGCCAAGATTCGGTGGGAGGTTACAATGAGCAGTTCTTC. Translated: CASSQDSVGGYNEQFF.

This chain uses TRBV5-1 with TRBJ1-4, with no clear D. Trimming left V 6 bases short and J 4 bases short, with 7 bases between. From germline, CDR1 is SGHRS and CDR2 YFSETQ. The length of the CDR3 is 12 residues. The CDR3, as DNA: TGCGCCAGCAACAGAGATAATGAAAAACTGTTTTTT. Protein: CASNRDNEKLFF.

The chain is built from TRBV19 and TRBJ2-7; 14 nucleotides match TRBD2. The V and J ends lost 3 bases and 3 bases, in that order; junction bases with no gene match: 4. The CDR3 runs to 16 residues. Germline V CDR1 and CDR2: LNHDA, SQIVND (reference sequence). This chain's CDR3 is CASSIGLAGGHYEQYF. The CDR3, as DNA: TGTGCCAGTAGTATTGGACTAGCGGGAGGACACTACGAGCAGTACTTC.

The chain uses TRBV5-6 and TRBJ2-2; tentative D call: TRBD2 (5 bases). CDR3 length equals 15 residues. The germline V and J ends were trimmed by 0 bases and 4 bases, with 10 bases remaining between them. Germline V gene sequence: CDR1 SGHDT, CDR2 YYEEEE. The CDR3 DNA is TGTGCCAGCAGCTTGGAGCGGAGAGTCACCGGGGAGCTGTTTTTT. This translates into CASSLERRVTGELFF.

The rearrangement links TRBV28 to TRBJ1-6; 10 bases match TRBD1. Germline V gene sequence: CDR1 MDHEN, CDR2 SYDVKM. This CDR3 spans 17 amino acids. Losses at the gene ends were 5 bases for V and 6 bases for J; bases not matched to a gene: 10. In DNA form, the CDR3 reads TGTGCCAGCAGTCTAAGAGGACAGGGGGTACGTAATTCACCCCTCCACTTT. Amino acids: CASSLRGQGVRNSPLHF.

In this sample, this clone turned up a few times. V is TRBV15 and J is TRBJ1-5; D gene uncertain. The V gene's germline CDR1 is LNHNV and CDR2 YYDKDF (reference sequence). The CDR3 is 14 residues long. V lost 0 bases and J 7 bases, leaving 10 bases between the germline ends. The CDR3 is CATSRDNVRQPQHF. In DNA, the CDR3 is TGTGCCACCAGCAGAGATAATGTCAGGCAGCCCCAGCATTTT.

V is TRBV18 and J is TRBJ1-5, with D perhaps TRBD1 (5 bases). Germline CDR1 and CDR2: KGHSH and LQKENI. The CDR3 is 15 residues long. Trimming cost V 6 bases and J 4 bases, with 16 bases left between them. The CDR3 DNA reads TGTGCCAGCTCCACCGAGGCGGGGCTGAATCAGCCCCAGCATTTT. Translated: CASSTEAGLNQPQHF.

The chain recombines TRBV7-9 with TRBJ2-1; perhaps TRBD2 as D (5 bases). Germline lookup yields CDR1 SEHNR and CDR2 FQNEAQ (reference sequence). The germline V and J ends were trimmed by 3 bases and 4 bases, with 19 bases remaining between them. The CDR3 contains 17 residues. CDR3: CASSFTGIRVLYNEQFF. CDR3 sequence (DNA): TGTGCCAGCAGCTTTACGGGGATTAGGGTCCTGTACAATGAGCAGTTCTTC.

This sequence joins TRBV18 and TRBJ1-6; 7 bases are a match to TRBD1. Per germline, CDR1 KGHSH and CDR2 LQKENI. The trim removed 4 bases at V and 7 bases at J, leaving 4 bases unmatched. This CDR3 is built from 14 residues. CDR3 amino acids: CASSQDRKNSPLHF. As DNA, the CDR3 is TGTGCCAGCTCACAGGACAGGAAGAATTCACCCCTCCACTTT. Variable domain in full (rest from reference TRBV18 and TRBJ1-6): NAGVMQNPRHLVRRRGQEARLRCSPMKGHSHVYWYRQLPEEGLKFMVYLQKENIIDESGMPKERFSAEFPKEGPSILRIQQVVRGDSAAYFCASSQDRKNSPLHFGNGTRLTVT.